The entry below describes one TCR beta chain. Antigen: not known. This entry belongs to a study of radiation and T cells in renal cell carcinoma. V was pared by 8 bases and J by 2 bases, with 16 bases between. CDR1 is SNHLY, CDR2 FYNNEI, per germline. The CDR3 is made up of 14 amino acids. Assay: immunoSEQ multiplex PCR; the TCRdb copy retains only in-frame clones and omits some. This table holds approximately 79,000 clones, roughly 80% found once. Time point meaning: blood 2 weeks post-SBRT. The treatment denotes: 15 Gy SBRT to primary tumor, nephrectomy 4 weeks later. After SBRT, blood was collected at 2 and 4 weeks, plus baseline. This renal cell carcinoma was of the clear cell type. Study results and limitations: Top tumor clonotypes rose in blood 2 weeks post-radiation, then contracted.

The rearrangement joins TRBV2 to TRBJ2-7; D is perhaps TRBD1 or TRBD2 (5 bases each). This receptor was obtained from a man between 60 and 75 years old with renal cell carcinoma. The sequencing used blood, collected from a patient whose treatment included radiotherapy and nephrectomy. Here the CDR3 DNA reads TGTGCCAGCCAGGGACCGCGTTCTCCCTACGAGCAGTACTTC. The encoded protein is CASQGPRSPYEQYF.